The entry that follows covers one T cell receptor beta chain sequence. Its antigen remains unknown. The sample holds other DNA sequences that translate to the same CDR3. The germline V gene encodes CDR1 LNHDA and CDR2 SQIVND (reference sequence). This CDR3 spans 14 amino acids. V dropped 9 bases and J dropped 0 bases, with 12 bases sitting between them. The data derive from a study of shared clonotypes between healthy human individuals. Overall study findings and caveats: Generally, naive subsets (rather than memory subsets) showed larger estimated richness. Enrolling few donors narrowed the genetic and exposure-history diversity that was represented.

From CD4+ cells came CD45RA+ naive and CD45RA-negative memory subsets. Sorted-subset replicate PCRs used around 200 ng DNA, around 27,000 T cell genomes. Assay used: immunoSEQ multiplex PCR; TCRdb lists only in-frame clones, some missing. The profile shows roughly 2.6 million clones, about 92% of them singletons. The chain is built from TRBV19 and TRBJ2-4; TRBD2 might be the D (6 bases). Material: naive CD4+ T cells sorted from blood. Subset here: CD45RA+ positively selected. This receptor was obtained from a man aged 18-30 years in good health. The chain's CDR3 is CASRDSLAKNIQYF. The DNA of the CDR3 is TGTGCCAGCCGGGACTCTTTAGCCAAAAACATTCAGTACTTC.